This entry is about one T cell receptor gamma chain. No antigen is known for it. Per-base quality was not reported, and no clone a single base away is much larger than it. The same CDR3 arises from other DNA sequences in this sample as well. RNA was isolated using the RNeasy mini kit, and reverse transcription was performed with Superscript III. To generate the CDR3 amplicons, a multiplex PCR was run using pooled V-gene forward primers together with a constant-region reverse primer that carried Illumina adaptor overhangs. After gel purification, the amplicons were indexed with Nextera index primers over approximately 8 extra PCR cycles and then purified using AMPure XP beads. Libraries were sequenced on an Illumina MiSeq with paired-end 250 bp reads, dual indexing and roughly 19% PhiX spike-in. The published analysis was carried out like this. FastQC was used to quality check the reads, while ea-utils fastq-join merged the TRG read pairs. IMGT/HighV-QUEST was used to annotate the sequences, only productive sequences with an unambiguous V-gene assignment were kept, and clonotypes were defined as sequences sharing an identical CDR3 sequence. VDJtools 1.1.1, tcR 2.2.3, Treemap and vegan Shannon diversity in R 3.4.4 were used for downstream analysis. Public reads were reanalyzed in TCRdb with CATT, and rows carrying the same DNA were merged afterwards. TCRdb's processing, not the authors' own work, is the source of the V and J calls. In this sample the table shows roughly 24,000 gamma-chain clones, roughly 13% of which occur a single time. The leading ten clones occupy over 1.5% of the sample.

Thymic samples were depleted of alphabeta T cells, then CD3+ TCRVdelta1+ TCRVdelta2- thymocytes were FACS-sorted. The purity of the sorted Vdelta1+ thymocytes was between roughly 97% and 99.6%. Thymic specimens were obtained from about eight paediatric patients, aged from roughly 5 days to 16 months, who were undergoing corrective cardiac surgery. The thymic tissue was dispersed, and mononuclear cells were isolated using a Histopaque-1077 density gradient. For staining, the antibodies used were anti-TCRVdelta1 clone TS8.2, anti-TCRVdelta2 clone B6, anti-CD3 clone HIT3a and anti-TCRalphabeta clone IP26. The sample belongs to a study of Vδ1+ human thymocytes (dated by TCRdb to the late 2010s). Broadly, across the study: As a data resource, the study described the mRNA-level TRG and TRD CDR3 repertoires of highly purified Vdelta1+ thymocytes obtained from young children. Validation of the multiplex-based CDR3 amplicon strategy against 5'RACE-based CDR3 amplicon generation methods had been performed previously. General study outcomes and caveats: Approximately 19% of thymic TRD sequences were found to be Vdelta2 (and few were Vdelta3) despite high sort purity, in contrast to peripheral blood Vdelta1+ controls. Because unexpected Vdelta2 sequences could lead to misinterpretation of bulk repertoire data, the authors recommended using highly purified populations and single-cell validation. No clustering by age or sex was observed, so analyses did not stratify donors by these variables. Unlike the oligoclonal repertoires in peripheral blood, the thymic TRG and TRD repertoires appeared highly polyclonal, with Gaussian CDR3 length distributions. Many TRG clonotypes were shared between donors (up to about 6.9x10^3), whereas TRD repertoires were essentially private (max about 120 shared).

The germline V end is reduced by 0 bases and the J end by 7 bases; junction bases left unmatched: 6. The CDR3 contains 13 residues, cysteine and phenylalanine counted. Only the CDR3 region is kept as DNA, spanning 39 bases read in frame from base 1. In the germline V gene, CDR1 corresponds to VINAFY and CDR2 to YDVSNSKD. This receptor was identified in a child in the first two years of life who had congenital heart surgery. Sequencing was carried out using Vdelta1+ gamma-delta thymocytes from the thymus. The meaning of the sample's cell subset or site label: FACS-sorted CD3+ TCRalphabeta- TCRVdelta1+ TCRVdelta2- thymocytes. This receptor chain uses TRGV5 and TRGJ1 or TRGJ2. The base sequence is TGTGCCACCTGGGACAGGCGAAGATATAAGAAACTCTTT. Protein translation: CATWDRRRYKKLF.